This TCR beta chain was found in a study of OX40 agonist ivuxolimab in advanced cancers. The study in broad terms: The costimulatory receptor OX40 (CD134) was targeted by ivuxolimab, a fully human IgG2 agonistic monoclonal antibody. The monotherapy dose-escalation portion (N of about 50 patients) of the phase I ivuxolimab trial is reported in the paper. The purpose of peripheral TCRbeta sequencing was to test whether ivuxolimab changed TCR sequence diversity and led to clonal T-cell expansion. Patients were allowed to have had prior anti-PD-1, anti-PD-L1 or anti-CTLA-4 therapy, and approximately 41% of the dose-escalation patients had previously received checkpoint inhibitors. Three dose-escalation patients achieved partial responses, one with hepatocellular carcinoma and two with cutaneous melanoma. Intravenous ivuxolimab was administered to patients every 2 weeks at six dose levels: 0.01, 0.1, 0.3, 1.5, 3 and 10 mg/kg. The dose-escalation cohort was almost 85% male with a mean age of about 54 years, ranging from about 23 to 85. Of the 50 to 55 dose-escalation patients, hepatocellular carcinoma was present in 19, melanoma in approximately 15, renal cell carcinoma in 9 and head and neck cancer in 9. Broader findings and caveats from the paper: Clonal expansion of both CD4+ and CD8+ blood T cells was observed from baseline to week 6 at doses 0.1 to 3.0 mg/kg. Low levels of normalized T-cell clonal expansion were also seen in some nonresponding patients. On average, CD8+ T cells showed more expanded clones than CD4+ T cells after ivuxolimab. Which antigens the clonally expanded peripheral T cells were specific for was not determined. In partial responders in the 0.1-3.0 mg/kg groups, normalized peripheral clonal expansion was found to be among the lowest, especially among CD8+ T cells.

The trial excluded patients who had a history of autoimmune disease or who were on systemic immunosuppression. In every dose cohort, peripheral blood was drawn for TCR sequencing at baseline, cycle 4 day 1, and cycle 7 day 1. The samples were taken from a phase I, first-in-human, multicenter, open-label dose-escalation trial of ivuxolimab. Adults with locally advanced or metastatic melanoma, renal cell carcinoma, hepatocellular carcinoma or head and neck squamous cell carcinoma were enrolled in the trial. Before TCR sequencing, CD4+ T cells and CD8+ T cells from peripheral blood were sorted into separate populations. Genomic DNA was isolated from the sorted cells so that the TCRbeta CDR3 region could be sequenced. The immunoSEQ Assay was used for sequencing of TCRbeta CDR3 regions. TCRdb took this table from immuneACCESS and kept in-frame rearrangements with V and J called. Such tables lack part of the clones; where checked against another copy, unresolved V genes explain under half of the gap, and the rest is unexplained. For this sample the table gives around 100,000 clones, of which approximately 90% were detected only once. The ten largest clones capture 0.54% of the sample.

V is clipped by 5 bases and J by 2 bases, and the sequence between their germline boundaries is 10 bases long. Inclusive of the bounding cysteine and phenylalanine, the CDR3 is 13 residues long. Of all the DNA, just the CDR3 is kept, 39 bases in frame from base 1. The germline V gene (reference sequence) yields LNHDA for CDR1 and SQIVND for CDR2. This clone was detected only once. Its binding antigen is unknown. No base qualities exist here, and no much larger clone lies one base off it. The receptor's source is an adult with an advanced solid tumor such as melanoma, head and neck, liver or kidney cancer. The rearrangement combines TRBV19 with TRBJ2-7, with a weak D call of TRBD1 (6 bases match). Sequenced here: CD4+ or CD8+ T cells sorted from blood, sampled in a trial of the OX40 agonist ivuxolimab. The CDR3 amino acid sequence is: CASSGAGAYEQYF. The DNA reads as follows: TGTGCCAGTAGTGGGGCAGGGGCCTACGAGCAGTACTTC.